This T cell receptor (beta chain) derives from a study of cytomegalovirus exposure and HLA in healthy donors. Primers included in the PCR were 60 Vbeta and 13 Jbeta primers. Generated by immunoSEQ multiplex PCR, the TCRdb table keeps only in-frame clones and is missing some. This sample yields about 200,000 clones, of which approximately 85% are seen a single time; 5.5% to 7.5% belongs to the top ten. The CDR3 is 12 amino acids in total, end residues counted. Germline assignment: CDR1 MNHEY and CDR2 SMNVEV (reference sequence). With respect to this clone: The final CDR3 position lacks the conserved phenylalanine or tryptophan, pointing to a likely read error. The DNA is omitted, as the CDR3 cannot be located on it reliably, and the CDR3 follows TCRdb's listing.

The sequence was collected from a woman in her 50s in good health and CMV-seropositive. The rearrangement uses TRBV27 and TRBJ2-6; TRBD2, the D gene given by the table, was not confirmed from the DNA. The sequenced material came from PBMCs. CDR3: CASTGTSGSDPG.